A selection of T cell receptor beta chains follows, all from one sample in a study of T cell repertoires in cytomegalovirus infection. TCRdb called the reads again in MiXCR, with one record for every CDR3 protein. The sample lists over 150,000 distinct CDR3 sequences; about 18% were seen once. Sequencing input: CD8+ T cells from PBMCs. Every receptor here comes from a human donor in good health (CMV status not recorded). Some clones in this sample may be carry-over from other donors' samples. CDR3s include the opening cysteine and the closing phenylalanine or tryptophan. A D gene is named only where the DNA matches it firmly. Not all rows give a size; the values are once, few, many and, for expanded clones, a class.

clone_size | d_call | j_call | v_call | cdr3_nt | cdr3_aa
. | . | TRBJ2-7 | TRBV6-5 | TGTGCCAGCAGTTACTCGAGGGGGGGAGGAACCGAGCAGTACTTC | CASSYSRGGGTEQYF
many | . | TRBJ1-2 | TRBV7-2 | TGTGCCAGCAGCTCACCCGTTACGTTGGGACCGAACTATGGCTACACCTTC | CASSSPVTLGPNYGYTF
. | TRBD2 | TRBJ2-5 | TRBV7-9 | TGTGCCAGCAGCTCTAGACTAGCGGGGGGCAAAGAGACCCAGTACTTC | CASSSRLAGGKETQYF
few | . | TRBJ2-3 | TRBV7-2 | TGTGCCAGCAGCGTGGAAACCGATACGCAGTATTTT | CASSVETDTQYF
few | . | TRBJ2-7 | TRBV7-2 | TGTGCCAGCGGTTTAGGGGCTGGGCCGAGAGAGCAGTACTTC | CASGLGAGPREQYF
few | . | TRBJ2-1 | TRBV7-3 | TGTGCCAGCAGCTCACCTCAGGGGTATGAGCAGTTCTTC | CASSSPQGYEQFF
. | . | TRBJ2-2 | TRBV12-3/TRBV12-4 | TGTGCCAGCAGTTGGGGGACGGTGACCGGGGAGCTGTTTTTT | CASSWGTVTGELFF
once | . | TRBJ1-5 | TRBV4-3 | TGCGCCAGCAGCCAAGTTCTTGATCAGCCCCAGCATTTT | CASSQVLDQPQHF
few | . | TRBJ2-1 | TRBV4-1 | TGCGCCAGCAGCCAGGTCTGGGCCAATGAGCAGTTCTTC | CASSQVWANEQFF
. | TRBD1 | TRBJ2-2 | TRBV28 | TGTGCCAGCAGTTCCAACCGACAGGGCCAGAACACCGGGGAGCTGTTTTTT | CASSSNRQGQNTGELFF
. | TRBD1 | TRBJ1-1 | TRBV11-2 | TGTGCCAGCAGCCCCTCCAGGACAGGCAAGAACACTGAAGCTTTCTTT | CASSPSRTGKNTEAFF
. | . | TRBJ2-1 | TRBV11-2 | TGTGCCAGCAGCTTAGGAAGGGCTGAGCAGTTCTTC | CASSLGRAEQFF
. | TRBD2 | TRBJ2-2 | TRBV11-2 | TGTGCCAGCAGCTTTAACGGGAGGTTGACCGGGGAGCTGTTTTTT | CASSFNGRLTGELFF
. | . | TRBJ1-5 | TRBV27 | TGTGCCAGCACCTTTGGTTTGGACCAGCCCCAGCATTTT | CASTFGLDQPQHF
few | . | TRBJ2-6 | TRBV28 | TGTGCCAGCAGTTTAACAACCGGATACTCTGGGGCCAACGTCCTGACTTTC | CASSLTTGYSGANVLTF
few | . | TRBJ1-1 | TRBV7-9 | TGTGCCAGCAGCCCGCCTGGGGTCTACACTGAAGCTTTCTTT | CASSPPGVYTEAFF
few | TRBD1 | TRBJ1-2 | TRBV4-3 | TGCGCCAGCAGCACCCCGGGACAGGGACAATATGGCTACACCTTC | CASSTPGQGQYGYTF
few | . | TRBJ2-5 | TRBV7-6 | TGTGCCAGCAGCTTAGTGGTCAGGGAGCGTCAAGAGACCCAGTACTTC | CASSLVVRERQETQYF
. | TRBD1 | TRBJ2-1 | TRBV27 | TGTGCCAGCAGTTTCCCTGGGGACAGCGGCTCCTACAATGAGCAGTTCTTC | CASSFPGDSGSYNEQFF
few | . | TRBJ1-1 | TRBV7-9 | TGTGCCAGCAGCTTCACACTGAACACTGAAGCTTTCTTT | CASSFTLNTEAFF
few | . | TRBJ2-3 | TRBV28 | TGTGCCAGCAGTTCTCCAGATCCTCGGGGGCCTCCGGGAGATACGCAGTATTTT | CASSSPDPRGPPGDTQYF
. | . | TRBJ2-2 | TRBV5-6 | TGTGCCAGCAGCTTGGGCCTAACGACAGTGAACACCGGGGAGCTGTTTTTT | CASSLGLTTVNTGELFF
few | . | TRBJ1-1 | TRBV10-3 | TGTGCCATCAGTGAGGCGCCGGACAGTATAAACACTGAAGCTTTCTTT | CAISEAPDSINTEAFF
once | . | TRBJ1-2 | TRBV12-3/TRBV12-4 | TGTGCCAGCAGTGGGCCCCTCGGGCTCTATGGCTACACCTTC | CASSGPLGLYGYTF
. | . | TRBJ2-1 | TRBV7-6 | TGTGCCAGCAGCTTAGGGGACGGTTACAATGAGCAGTTCTTC | CASSLGDGYNEQFF
. | . | TRBJ2-3 | TRBV25-1 | TGTGCCAGCAGTGAATATCAAGGGTCTGGCACAGATACGCAGTATTTT | CASSEYQGSGTDTQYF
. | . | TRBJ2-5 | TRBV20-1 | TGCAGTGCTAGAAATCGGAATAGGACGGACCAAGAGACCCAGTACTTC | CSARNRNRTDQETQYF
. | TRBD1 | TRBJ1-1 | TRBV12-3/TRBV12-4 | TGTGCCAGCAGTTCCCCGGACAGGGCGGGGGGGATAAAAGCTTTCTTT | CASSSPDRAGGIKAFF
. | . | TRBJ1-1 | TRBV10-3 | TGTGCCATCAGTGAGTCCTTCTTACGCCTGGACACTGAAGCTTTCTTT | CAISESFLRLDTEAFF
few | . | TRBJ1-1 | TRBV6-6 | TGTGCCAGCAGTACCGTTCGGGTAGCTTTCTTT | CASSTVRVAFF
. | TRBD2 | TRBJ2-7 | TRBV6-6 | TGTGCCAGCAGTTACTCTGGACTAGCGGGGGGCAAGGGATTACGACATCAGCACTTC | CASSYSGLAGGKGLRHQHF
. | . | TRBJ1-1 | TRBV7-4 | TGTGCCAGCAGCCGCGGTCTGTGGGCTTTCTTT | CASSRGLWAFF
. | . | TRBJ2-4 | TRBV7-2 | TGTGCCAGCAGCTACCACGGGACGGTAAACATTCAGTACTTC | CASSYHGTVNIQYF
. | . | TRBJ1-6 | TRBV2 | TGTGCCAGCAGGGCCCAAGGGGGGAATTCACCCCTCCACTTT | CASRAQGGNSPLHF
. | . | TRBJ2-5 | TRBV6-5 | TGTGCCAGCAGCTACCTCCCTCACCAACCCGAGGTTAGACAAGAGACCCAGTACTTC | CASSYLPHQPEVRQETQYF
. | . | TRBJ1-5 | TRBV28 | TGTGCCAGCAGTTTCAATCAGCCCCAGCATTTT | CASSFNQPQHF
many | . | TRBJ2-3 | TRBV7-8 | TGTGCCAGCAGCCCCAACACAGATACGCAGTATTTT | CASSPNTDTQYF
. | . | TRBJ1-1 | TRBV7-9 | TGTGCCAGCTTTCCGTCGGGGGGCGGCACTGAAGCTTTCTTT | CASFPSGGGTEAFF
few | . | TRBJ2-5 | TRBV2 | TGTGCCAGCAACTATGGTGTGGCCGGTCAAGAGACCCAGTACTTC | CASNYGVAGQETQYF
few | TRBD1 | TRBJ2-7 | TRBV7-6 | TGTGCCAGCAGCTCGGGACAGGGTATGACCGAGCAGTACTTC | CASSSGQGMTEQYF
few | TRBD1 | TRBJ2-7 | TRBV5-6 | TGTGCCAGCAGCTTACGGGACAGGCGATCGTCCTACGAGCAGTACTTC | CASSLRDRRSSYEQYF
. | . | TRBJ2-7 | TRBV6-6 | TGTGCCAGCAGTTATAAGCCAACCGAGCAGTACTTC | CASSYKPTEQYF
. | . | TRBJ2-1 | TRBV7-3 | TGTGCCAGCAGCTTAAATCGGGGTGGGGATGGCAGGGGCATCAATGAGCAGTTCTTC | CASSLNRGGDGRGINEQFF
many | . | TRBJ2-5 | TRBV7-2 | TGTGCCAGCAGCCCCGGGACCGGCGGAGAGACCCAGTACTTC | CASSPGTGGETQYF